These T cell receptor beta chains were read from a single sample in a study of blood T cell repertoires in COVID-19. The assay was immunoSEQ multiplex PCR, and TCRdb's table has in-frame clones only and misses some. The sample consists of 390,000 or so clones, more than 80% of them appearing once. Sequencing input: peripheral blood. These receptors originate from a woman aged 30 to 39 with active or convalescent COVID-19. Both conserved end residues are part of each CDR3. The D gene is left open where the match is weak. Rows may omit the clone size; those that give it use once, few, many or a size class.

CDR3: CASSIDPQAPIYEQYF
DNA: TGTGCCAGTAGTATAGATCCACAGGCCCCGATTTACGAGCAGTACTTC
V: TRBV19
size: NA
D: NA
J: TRBJ2-7

CDR3: CASSLRDSTAYEQYF
DNA: TGTGCCAGCAGCTTAAGGGACTCAACCGCCTACGAGCAGTACTTC
V: TRBV7-9
size: NA
D: NA
J: TRBJ2-7

CDR3: CASSPKQGVTGELFF
DNA: TGCGCCAGCAGCCCAAAACAGGGGGTCACCGGGGAGCTGTTTTTT
V: TRBV5-1
size: NA
D: TRBD1
J: TRBJ2-2

CDR3: CASRPSGGQETQYF
DNA: TGTGCCAGCAGGCCTAGCGGGGGCCAAGAGACCCAGTACTTC
V: TRBV7-9
size: NA
D: TRBD2
J: TRBJ2-5

CDR3: CASSPAGMGGSYEQYF
DNA: TGTGCCAGCTCACCCGCCGGGATGGGGGGCTCCTACGAGCAGTACTTC
V: TRBV18
size: NA
D: NA
J: TRBJ2-7

CDR3: CASSLVDRDADTQYF
DNA: TGCGCCAGCAGCTTGGTCGACAGGGATGCAGATACGCAGTATTTT
V: TRBV5-1
size: NA
D: TRBD1
J: TRBJ2-3

CDR3: CASSRSDSQQYF
DNA: TGTGCCAGCAGCCGATCGGACTCACAGCAGTACTTC
V: TRBV11-3
size: NA
D: NA
J: TRBJ2-7

CDR3: CASSLEPGLAGGLSYEQYF
DNA: TGCGCCAGCAGCTTGGAACCCGGACTAGCGGGAGGCCTCTCCTACGAGCAGTACTTC
V: TRBV5-1
size: NA
D: TRBD2
J: TRBJ2-7

CDR3: CASSQVLTDIYGYTF
DNA: TGCGCCAGCAGCCAAGTCCTGACCGACATCTATGGCTACACCTTC
V: TRBV4-1
size: few
D: NA
J: TRBJ1-2

CDR3: CASGNTRAGEQYF
DNA: TGCGCCAGCGGTAACACGAGGGCTGGGGAGCAGTACTTC
V: TRBV5-1
size: NA
D: NA
J: TRBJ2-7

CDR3: CASSMFVSHEQFF
DNA: TGTGCCAGTAGTATGTTCGTTTCCCATGAGCAGTTCTTC
V: TRBV19
size: few
D: NA
J: TRBJ2-1

CDR3: CASSYGQGATDTQYF
DNA: TGCGCCAGCAGCTATGGACAGGGGGCCACAGATACGCAGTATTTT
V: TRBV5-1
size: NA
D: TRBD1
J: TRBJ2-3

CDR3: CASGGAYLIYNEQFF
DNA: TGTGCCAGCGGCGGGGCCTACCTCATCTACAATGAGCAGTTCTTC
V: TRBV25-1
size: NA
D: NA
J: TRBJ2-1

CDR3: CSVEDGGEPTDTQYF
DNA: TGCAGCGTTGAAGATGGAGGAGAACCCACAGATACGCAGTATTTT
V: TRBV29-1
size: NA
D: NA
J: TRBJ2-3

CDR3: CASSLGAGNEQFF
DNA: TGTGCCAGCAGCTTAGGGGCGGGAAATGAGCAGTTCTTC
V: TRBV7-2
size: NA
D: NA
J: TRBJ2-1

CDR3: CASSDRTIATNEKLFF
DNA: TGTGCCAGCAGTGACCGGACAATAGCAACTAATGAAAAACTGTTTTTT
V: TRBV25-1
size: few
D: NA
J: TRBJ1-4

CDR3: CASRFSVFGEQFF
DNA: TGTGCCAGCCGCTTTAGCGTATTCGGTGAGCAGTTCTTC
V: TRBV6-5
size: many
D: NA
J: TRBJ2-1

CDR3: CASSESSGELFF
DNA: TGTGCCAGCAGTGAGAGCTCAGGGGAGCTGTTTTTT
V: TRBV6-1
size: NA
D: NA
J: TRBJ2-2

CDR3: CASSEDRPGPRNTIYF
DNA: TGTGCCAGCAGTGAAGATCGACCAGGCCCCCGAAACACCATATATTTT
V: TRBV6-1
size: NA
D: NA
J: TRBJ1-3

CDR3: CASSLGLATEAFF
DNA: TGTGCCAGCAGTTTGGGCCTAGCAACTGAAGCTTTCTTT
V: TRBV27
size: once
D: NA
J: TRBJ1-1

CDR3: CASSQATGTGELFF
DNA: TGCGCCAGCAGCCAAGCCACAGGTACCGGGGAGCTGTTTTTT
V: TRBV4-1
size: NA
D: NA
J: TRBJ2-2

CDR3: CASTLEGTGAYGYTF
DNA: TGTGCCAGCACTCTCGAAGGAACAGGAGCCTATGGCTACACCTTC
V: TRBV6-5
size: once
D: NA
J: TRBJ1-2

CDR3: CASSHGGGTGELFF
DNA: TGTGCCAGCAGCCACGGGGGTGGGACCGGGGAGCTGTTTTTT
V: TRBV3-1/TRBV3-2
size: NA
D: NA
J: TRBJ2-2

CDR3: CASSQGGLNIQYF
DNA: TGTGCCAGCAGCCAAGGGGGGCTGAACATTCAGTACTTC
V: TRBV3-1/TRBV3-2
size: once
D: NA
J: TRBJ2-4

CDR3: CASSQAAGGGEKLFF
DNA: TGTGCCAGCAGCCAAGCGGCCGGCGGTGGGGAAAAACTGTTTTTT
V: TRBV14
size: few
D: NA
J: TRBJ1-4

CDR3: CSASPTEPQETQYF
DNA: TGCAGTGCTAGTCCGACAGAGCCGCAAGAGACCCAGTACTTC
V: TRBV20-1
size: NA
D: NA
J: TRBJ2-5

CDR3: CASSQTGGLNEKLFF
DNA: TGCGCCAGCAGCCAGACAGGGGGGCTTAATGAAAAACTGTTTTTT
V: TRBV4-1
size: NA
D: TRBD1
J: TRBJ1-4

CDR3: CASSAWGGTDTQYF
DNA: TGTGCCAGCAGCGCCTGGGGAGGCACAGATACGCAGTATTTT
V: TRBV9
size: NA
D: NA
J: TRBJ2-3

CDR3: CASSLEAGVSEQYF
DNA: TGTGCCAGCAGCTTAGAAGCGGGAGTCTCCGAGCAGTACTTC
V: TRBV7-2
size: NA
D: TRBD2
J: TRBJ2-7

CDR3: CATSRVTLAGGYEQYF
DNA: TGTGCCACCAGCAGAGTTACGCTAGCTGGAGGCTACGAGCAGTACTTC
V: TRBV15
size: NA
D: NA
J: TRBJ2-7

CDR3: CATSDPTSGSTDTQYF
DNA: TGTGCCACCAGTGACCCAACTAGCGGCAGCACAGATACGCAGTATTTT
V: TRBV24-1
size: NA
D: TRBD2
J: TRBJ2-3

CDR3: CASSFTGKSYNEQFF
DNA: TGTGCCAGCAGCTTTACGGGAAAGTCCTACAATGAGCAGTTCTTC
V: TRBV5-4
size: NA
D: NA
J: TRBJ2-1

CDR3: CASSQNRGSPQHF
DNA: TGTGCCAGCAGCCAGAACAGGGGTAGTCCCCAGCATTTT
V: TRBV3-1/TRBV3-2
size: NA
D: TRBD1
J: TRBJ1-5

CDR3: CASSPRGGSSYEQYF
DNA: TGTGCCAGCTCACCGCGGGGGGGGAGCTCCTACGAGCAGTACTTC
V: TRBV18
size: few
D: TRBD2
J: TRBJ2-7

CDR3: CASNIGLTNTEAFF
DNA: TGTGCCAGCAACATAGGACTGACGAACACTGAAGCTTTCTTT
V: TRBV14
size: NA
D: NA
J: TRBJ1-1

CDR3: CASSQRWTGGKGNTEAFF
DNA: TGTGCCAGCAGCCAACGCTGGACAGGGGGCAAGGGGAACACTGAAGCTTTCTTT
V: TRBV3-1/TRBV3-2
size: NA
D: TRBD1
J: TRBJ1-1

CDR3: CASSVGRLAGGGVETQYF
DNA: TGTGCCAGCAGCGTGGGGCGGCTAGCGGGAGGAGGGGTAGAGACCCAGTACTTC
V: TRBV9
size: once
D: TRBD2
J: TRBJ2-5

CDR3: CASSNGLAGYYEQYF
DNA: TGTGCCAGCAGCAATGGACTAGCGGGGTACTACGAGCAGTACTTC
V: TRBV5-5
size: NA
D: TRBD2
J: TRBJ2-7

CDR3: CASSSTAMGQPQHF
DNA: TGTGCCAGCAGTTCGACAGCTATGGGTCAGCCCCAGCATTTT
V: TRBV6-2/TRBV6-3
size: NA
D: NA
J: TRBJ1-5

CDR3: CASQDRVGTNTEAFF
DNA: TGTGCCAGCCAAGACAGGGTTGGCACCAACACTGAAGCTTTCTTT
V: TRBV27
size: NA
D: TRBD1
J: TRBJ1-1

CDR3: CASSPTRGLYGYTF
DNA: TGTGCCAGCTCCCCGACCAGGGGGCTCTATGGCTACACCTTC
V: TRBV18
size: NA
D: TRBD1
J: TRBJ1-2

CDR3: CSVRVSGGAGYEQFF
DNA: TGCAGCGTTCGCGTTAGCGGGGGGGCTGGGTATGAGCAGTTCTTC
V: TRBV29-1
size: NA
D: TRBD2
J: TRBJ2-1

CDR3: CASYLSGNTGELFF
DNA: TGCGCCAGCTATCTTAGCGGGAACACCGGGGAGCTGTTTTTT
V: TRBV5-1
size: NA
D: NA
J: TRBJ2-2

CDR3: CASSFPSTGNFYGYTF
DNA: TGTGCCAGCAGCTTTCCTAGCACCGGGAACTTCTATGGCTACACCTTC
V: TRBV5-4
size: NA
D: NA
J: TRBJ1-2

CDR3: CASSEWDTGPQHF
DNA: TGTGCCAGCAGTGAATGGGACACGGGGCCCCAGCATTTT
V: TRBV6-1
size: NA
D: NA
J: TRBJ1-5

CDR3: CASSSGSNYGYTF
DNA: TGCGCCAGCAGCTCGGGATCAAACTATGGCTACACCTTC
V: TRBV5-1
size: NA
D: NA
J: TRBJ1-2

CDR3: CATPIREREGCEQYF
DNA: TGTGCCACCCCCATCCGTGAGAGGGAAGGTTGCGAGCAGTACTTC
V: TRBV24-1
size: NA
D: NA
J: TRBJ2-7

CDR3: CASSFDPVTQPQHF
DNA: TGTGCCAGCAGCTTCGATCCGGTCACCCAGCCCCAGCATTTT
V: TRBV3-1/TRBV3-2
size: NA
D: NA
J: TRBJ1-5